These T cell receptor beta chains were read from a single sample in a study of CD8 T cells in Susac syndrome. TCRdb recomputed calls from the immunoSEQ multiplex PCR reads with MiXCR, one row per CDR3 protein. The sample comprises about 130,000 distinct CDR3 sequences, about 93% of which are singletons, and more than 0.2% rests with the top ten. The sample taken for sequencing was CD8+ T cells from PBMCs. These receptor sequences come from a human donor with Susac syndrome. CDR3s include the opening cysteine and the closing phenylalanine or tryptophan. The D gene is left open where the match is weak. Part of the rows lack a size; the others show once, few, many or a class for expanded clones.

D gene	clone size	J gene	V gene	CDR3 DNA	CDR3 protein
TRBD1	-	TRBJ1-5	TRBV30	TGTGCCTGGAGTGGCGGGACAGTTAATCAGCCCCAGCATTTT	CAWSGGTVNQPQHF
-	-	TRBJ1-2	TRBV4-1	TGCGCCAGCAGCCAAGGGGACATCGCCTCTAACTATGGCTACACCTTC	CASSQGDIASNYGYTF
-	-	TRBJ2-7	TRBV12-3/TRBV12-4	TGTGCCAGCAGTTTAGGTCGGGGGAACGGATACGAGCAGTACTTC	CASSLGRGNGYEQYF
TRBD2	-	TRBJ2-3	TRBV25-1	TGTGCCAGCAGTGCTCCTAGCGGGGGACGAGCCACAGATACGCAGTATTTT	CASSAPSGGRATDTQYF
-	-	TRBJ2-1	TRBV30	TGTGCCTGGACAGATAACCATGAGCAGTTCTTC	CAWTDNHEQFF
TRBD1	-	TRBJ2-5	TRBV29-1	TGCAGCGTGACCGACAGGGTTTGGATAAGGGAGACCCAGTACTTC	CSVTDRVWIRETQYF
-	-	TRBJ2-7	TRBV4-1	TGCGCCAGCAGCCAACTTCCTGAGCGTCCCTACGAGCAGTACTTC	CASSQLPERPYEQYF
TRBD1	once	TRBJ1-5	TRBV7-8	TGTGCCAGCAGCTTAGGGGGCACAGGGGGACAGCCCCAGCATTTT	CASSLGGTGGQPQHF
-	-	TRBJ2-7	TRBV27	TGTGCCAGCAGTTTGGGCAGAACCTACGAGCAGTACTTC	CASSLGRTYEQYF
-	-	TRBJ2-2	TRBV12-3/TRBV12-4	TGTGCCAGCAGCCGAGTGGGGGCAAACACCGGGGAGCTGTTTTTT	CASSRVGANTGELFF
TRBD2	-	TRBJ2-5	TRBV30	TGTGCCTGGAGTGTGGGTAGCGGGGGGGCCGCGGAGACCCAGTACTTC	CAWSVGSGGAAETQYF
-	-	TRBJ2-7	TRBV6-6	TGTGCCAGCTACGATAGAAAGCAGTACTTC	CASYDRKQYF
TRBD1	once	TRBJ2-7	TRBV28	TGTGCCAGCAGCCGTCGGACAGGCGGCGGCTACGAGCAGTACTTC	CASSRRTGGGYEQYF
-	once	TRBJ1-2	TRBV9	TGTGCCAGCAGCTCGACCGTCGCGGGAAATAACTATGGCTACACCTTC	CASSSTVAGNNYGYTF
-	-	TRBJ2-1	TRBV5-4	TGTGCCAGCAGCATAGGAACAGAATCTGAGCAGTTCTTC	CASSIGTESEQFF
TRBD2	-	TRBJ2-1	TRBV4-3	TGCGCCAGCAGCCAAGAGCGGACTAGCGGGATCCATGAGCAGTTCTTC	CASSQERTSGIHEQFF
-	-	TRBJ2-1	TRBV4-1	TGCGCCAGCAGCCCAGAAGGGGTTCGTTTTGGGCAGTTCTTC	CASSPEGVRFGQFF
-	-	TRBJ2-2	TRBV12-3/TRBV12-4	TGTGCCAGCAGAACCAGGGGACCGGAGAACACCGGGGAGCTGTTTTTT	CASRTRGPENTGELFF
-	-	TRBJ2-1	TRBV5-5	TGTGCCAGCAGCTTAGGACTAACGGCGAAGTTCTTC	CASSLGLTAKFF
TRBD2	few	TRBJ2-1	TRBV27	TGTGCCAGCAGTTCCCGGGGGGGTGAGCAGTTCTTC	CASSSRGGEQFF
-	-	TRBJ2-7	TRBV20-1	TGCAGTGCTTCCCAGGACAGCCTCAAGCCCTACGAGCAGTACTTC	CSASQDSLKPYEQYF
-	-	TRBJ2-1	TRBV19	TGTGCCAGTAGTATAGTGTTTTTCAAAAATGACAACTACAATGAGCAGTTCTTC	CASSIVFFKNDNYNEQFF
TRBD2	-	TRBJ2-2	TRBV7-9	TGTGCCAGCAGCCCCGTTCCAGCGGGGTACACCGGGGAGCTGTTTTTT	CASSPVPAGYTGELFF
-	once	TRBJ1-1	TRBV12-3/TRBV12-4	TGTGCCAGCAGTTTGGGGGGCACAAACACTGAAGCTTTCTTT	CASSLGGTNTEAFF
TRBD2	-	TRBJ2-7	TRBV4-2	TGTGCCAGCAGCTCTGGACTAGCGGGGGGTCCTCCCTACGAGCAGTACTTC	CASSSGLAGGPPYEQYF
TRBD2	-	TRBJ2-7	TRBV3-1	TGTGCCAGCAGCCAAGATCGGGCTAGCGGGGATTCCTACGAGCAGTACTTC	CASSQDRASGDSYEQYF
-	-	TRBJ1-2	TRBV5-1	TGCGCCAGCAGCGGGCGTGATCAATCCTCAAGCGATGGCTACACCTTC	CASSGRDQSSSDGYTF
-	few	TRBJ1-6	TRBV6-6	TGTGCCAGCAGTTACGGCACCGACTTGGAGCCCCTCCACTTT	CASSYGTDLEPLHF
-	-	TRBJ2-1	TRBV5-6	TGTGCCAGCAGCTTGCCGGGACCTAGCTCCTACAATGAGCAGTTCTTC	CASSLPGPSSYNEQFF
-	-	TRBJ1-5	TRBV28	TGTGCCAGCAGACCCCCTGGCCTTAGCAATCAGCCCCAGCATTTT	CASRPPGLSNQPQHF
-	-	TRBJ1-3	TRBV5-6	TGTGCCAGCAGCCATGGGTCCACAAACACCATATATTTT	CASSHGSTNTIYF
-	-	TRBJ2-7	TRBV4-3	TGCGCCAGCAGCCAAGATTCCGGGCGCCTCTACGAGCAGTACTTC	CASSQDSGRLYEQYF